The clone carrying this TCR beta chain was counted a few times. This entry belongs to a study of identical twins. One entry per CDR3 protein, called by TCRdb with MiXCR from the 5' RACE reads. The sample shows 450,000 to 650,000 distinct CDR3 sequences, approximately 9.6% of them seen only once. The CDR3 length is 15 residues. With 6 bases removed from V and 1 base from J, the gap between germline ends came to 16 bases. These records were also assigned to another study, of yellow fever vaccine responses in identical twins. That publication notes: After vaccination, twins' T cell response reportedly seemed partly convergent, partly personalized.

The rearrangement uses TRBV12-3 or TRBV12-4 and TRBJ2-7, with a tentative D call TRBD1 (6 bases). The sequencing input was PBMCs. This TCR came from a woman between 18 and 29 years old in good health. The DNA of the CDR3 is TGTGCCAGCAGGTACTTACAGGGAGAATCCTACGAGCAGTACTTC. Amino acids: CASRYLQGESYEQYF.